The 6 T cell receptor beta chains in this list originate from one sample, sequenced in a study of blood T cell repertoires in COVID-19. Using immunoSEQ multiplex PCR, the repertoire was profiled, and TCRdb retains in-frame clones only, with some absent. Altogether about 190,000 clones are present, 65% to 85% being singletons, with the ten largest covering under 4%. The sample comprised PBMCs or T cells enriched from blood (not recorded which). Receptors were obtained from a woman in her 30s who had been exposed to COVID-19.

This chain uses TRBV7-6 with TRBJ2-5, with 8 positions matching TRBD1. V was clipped by 1 base and J by 3 bases; unmatched bases: 7. Germline CDR1 reads SGHVS; CDR2 reads FNYEAQ. CDR3 length: 16 amino acids. The CDR3, as DNA: TGTGCCAGCAGCTTAGGGCCCGGACAGGGCGAAGAGACCCAGTACTTC. It encodes CASSLGPGQGEETQYF.

This chain joins TRBV15 and TRBJ2-5; 9 nucleotides agree with TRBD2. CDR1 is LNHNV, CDR2 YYDKDF, per germline (reference sequence). This CDR3 is 15 amino acids long. With 4 bases clipped from V and 1 base from J, the junction kept 4 bases outside the gene matches. The CDR3 DNA is TGTGCCACCAGCACCTTGACTAGCGGCCAAGAGACCCAGTACTTC. Translating it yields CATSTLTSGQETQYF.

The chain employs TRBV19 and TRBJ2-3; 8 bases are shared with TRBD2. Per germline, CDR1 LNHDA and CDR2 SQIVND (reference sequence). The CDR3 consists of 16 residues. The junction had 9 bases not matched to a gene; V was cut back by 5 bases and J by 2 bases. DNA for the CDR3: TGTGCCAGTAGTGACTTAGCGGGGAGACCCACAGATACGCAGTATTTT. This codes for CASSDLAGRPTDTQYF.

V and J are TRBV3-1 (or the pseudogene TRBV3-2) and TRBJ1-2; D is uncertain. V lost 3 bases and J lost 4, with 15 bases in between. Germline CDR1 LGHDT, CDR2 YNNKEL (reference sequence). There are 15 residues in the CDR3. The CDR3 region has the DNA TGTGCCAGCAGCCATCTTGTAGGAGACTCCTATGGCTACACCTTC. Its translation: CASSHLVGDSYGYTF.

This clone was found once. The rearrangement joins TRBV30 to TRBJ1-2; D perhaps matches TRBD1 (5 bases). The CDR3 is 15 residues long. Trimming removed 0 bases from V and 2 bases from J, with 13 bases in between. The V gene's germline CDR1 is GTSNPN and CDR2 SVGIG (reference sequence). CDR3 bases: TGTGCCTGGAGTGTAACGGGCAGGGTAAACTATGGCTACACCTTC. Amino acids: CAWSVTGRVNYGYTF.

The rearrangement links TRBV5-1 to TRBJ2-7; 8 bases align to TRBD2. The germline gives CDR1 SGHRS, CDR2 YFSETQ. V gave up 0 bases and J gave up 6 bases; unmatched junction bases: 11. The CDR3 runs to 16 residues. CDR3 in DNA: TGCGCCAGCAGCTTGGACGGGGCGGGGGGCCCGTCCGAGCAGTACTTC. Encoded protein: CASSLDGAGGPSEQYF.